This section outlines one TCR beta chain sequence together with its context. Its antigen is still unknown. This sample is drawn from a study of STAT3 mutations in large granular lymphocyte leukemia. The germline V gene has CDR1 LGHNT and CDR2 FRNRAP. This CDR3 spans 14 amino acids. J lost 4 bases, V lost 1 base, and 1 base had no gene match. Sequenced by immunoSEQ multiplex PCR; TCRdb stores in-frame clones only, minus some. The data hold about 15,000 clones, with roughly four fifths observed a single time. Overall study findings and caveats: At least one immunodominant TCR beta clonotype appeared in every T-cell large granular lymphocyte leukemia patient.

This sequence joins TRBV12-5 and TRBJ1-2; TRBD1 matches 9 bases. This TCR came from a man in his fifties with T-cell large granular lymphocyte leukemia. Some clones in this sample may be carry-over from other donors' samples. The sequenced sample was peripheral blood mononuclear cells. The DNA of the CDR3 is TGTGCTAGTGGTTTGGGACAGGGGGGCTATGGCTACACCTTC. This codes for CASGLGQGGYGYTF.